The rows below give T cell receptor beta chains drawn from one sample of a study of blood T cell repertoires in COVID-19. TCRdb's copy holds only in-frame clones and misses some; the assay was immunoSEQ multiplex PCR. The sample yields over 45,000 clones, around 82% seen once. Sequences were obtained from peripheral blood. Source of these receptors: a woman older than 75 with acute or convalescent COVID-19. CDR3s include the opening cysteine and the closing phenylalanine or tryptophan. Fields, in order: CDR3 protein, J gene, V gene.

CDR3 protein: CASSPPIGQSQNTEAFF
J gene: TRBJ1-1
V gene: TRBV18

CDR3 protein: CASGWSRDTQYF
J gene: TRBJ2-3
V gene: TRBV7-9

CDR3 protein: CASRPTGVYEQYF
J gene: TRBJ2-7
V gene: TRBV6-5

CDR3 protein: CASSHGPGGNQPQHF
J gene: TRBJ1-5
V gene: TRBV5-6

CDR3 protein: CASTAGYGYTF
J gene: TRBJ1-2
V gene: TRBV28

CDR3 protein: CASSLYGTGGRKLFF
J gene: TRBJ1-4
V gene: TRBV28

CDR3 protein: CASSPRSGANQPQHF
J gene: TRBJ1-5
V gene: TRBV9

CDR3 protein: CASSSSTTNTGELFF
J gene: TRBJ2-2
V gene: TRBV5-1

CDR3 protein: CASSSNPGGGYGYTF
J gene: TRBJ1-2
V gene: TRBV5-1

CDR3 protein: CASSLAGVGPYNEQFF
J gene: TRBJ2-1
V gene: TRBV28

CDR3 protein: CASSLHRGRRNEQFF
J gene: TRBJ2-1
V gene: TRBV19

CDR3 protein: CASSPGQVGNYGYTF
J gene: TRBJ1-2
V gene: TRBV11-2

CDR3 protein: CASSQGGAGGETQYF
J gene: TRBJ2-5
V gene: TRBV5-1